This passage covers 2 T cell receptor beta chains from one sample sequenced in a study of cytomegalovirus exposure and HLA in healthy donors. It was with 60 Vbeta and 13 Jbeta primers that the PCR ran. Clones were read by immunoSEQ multiplex PCR, and TCRdb kept only the in-frame ones, dropping some. This table holds 100,000 to 150,000 clones, about 80% found once. The source material was PBMCs. The receptors stem from a man aged 25-45 years in good health and CMV-seropositive.

In regard to this clone: Its ends do not fully match the called genes, so a read error is possible. This chain links TRBV2 with TRBJ1-6; the D is unclear. Germline V gene data show CDR1 as SNHLY and CDR2 as FYNNEI. The CDR3 has 14 residues. The CDR3 DNA reads as TGTGCCAGCAGTGAGGTTTGGAGTGGGTCACCCCTCCGCTTT. This translates into CASSEVWSGSPLRF. Full variable domain (rest looked up from reference TRBV2 and TRBJ1-6): EPEVTQTPSHQVTQMGQEVILRCVPISNHLYFYWYRQILGQKVEFLVSFYNNEISEKSEIFDDQFSVERPDGSNFTLKIRSTKLEDSAMYFCASSEVWSGSPLRFGNGTRLTVT.

Note on this clone: Other DNA variants within this sample encode the same CDR3. The genes are TRBV5-1 and TRBJ2-2, with D possibly being TRBD1 (6 bases). Germline loops: CDR1 SGHRS, CDR2 YFSETQ. The V gene lost 4 bases and the J gene lost 2 bases, with 9 bases spanning the gap. This CDR3 region has 14 residues. The CDR3 reads CASSLGTNTGELFF. As DNA, the CDR3 is TGCGCCAGCAGCCTCGGGACAAACACCGGGGAGCTGTTTTTT.